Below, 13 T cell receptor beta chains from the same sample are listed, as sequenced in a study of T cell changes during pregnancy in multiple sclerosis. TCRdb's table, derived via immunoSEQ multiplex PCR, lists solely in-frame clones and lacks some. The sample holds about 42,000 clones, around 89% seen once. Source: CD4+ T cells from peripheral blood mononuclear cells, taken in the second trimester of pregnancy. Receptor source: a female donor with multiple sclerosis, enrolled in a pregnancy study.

The CDR3 loop reads CASSLIGSYEQYF. CDR3 nucleotide sequence: TGTGCCAGCAGTTTAATCGGCTCCTACGAGCAGTACTTC. This chain links TRBV28 with TRBJ2-7; D remains unclear. Germline values: CDR1 MDHEN, CDR2 SYDVKM. The ends were cut back, 2 bases at V and 0 bases at J, with 5 bases in the middle. This CDR3 has 13 residues.

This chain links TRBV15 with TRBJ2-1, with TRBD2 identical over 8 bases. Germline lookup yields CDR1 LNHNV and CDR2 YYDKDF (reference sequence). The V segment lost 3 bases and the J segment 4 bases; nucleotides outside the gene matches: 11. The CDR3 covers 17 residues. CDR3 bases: TGTGCCACCAGCAGTGGGCCACTAGCGGCCAGTTACAATGAGCAGTTCTTC. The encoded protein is CATSSGPLAASYNEQFF.

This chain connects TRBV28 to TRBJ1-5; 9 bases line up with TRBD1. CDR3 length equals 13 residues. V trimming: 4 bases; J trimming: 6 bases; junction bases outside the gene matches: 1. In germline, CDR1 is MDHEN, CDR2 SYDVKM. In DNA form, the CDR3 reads TGTGCCAGCAGTTGGGACAGGGTTCAGCCCCAGCATTTT. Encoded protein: CASSWDRVQPQHF.

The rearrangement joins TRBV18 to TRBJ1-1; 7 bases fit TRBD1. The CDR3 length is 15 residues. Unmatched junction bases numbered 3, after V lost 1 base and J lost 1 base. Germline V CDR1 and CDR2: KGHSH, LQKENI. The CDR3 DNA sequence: TGTGCCAGCTCACCACTACAGGGGTCGAACACTGAAGCTTTCTTT. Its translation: CASSPLQGSNTEAFF.

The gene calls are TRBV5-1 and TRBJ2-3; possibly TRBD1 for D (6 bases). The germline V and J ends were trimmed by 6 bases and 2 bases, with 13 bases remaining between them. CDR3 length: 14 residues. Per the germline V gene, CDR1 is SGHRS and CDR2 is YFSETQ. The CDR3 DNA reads TGCGCCAGCAAGGACAGAACAAACACAGATACGCAGTATTTT. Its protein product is CASKDRTNTDTQYF.

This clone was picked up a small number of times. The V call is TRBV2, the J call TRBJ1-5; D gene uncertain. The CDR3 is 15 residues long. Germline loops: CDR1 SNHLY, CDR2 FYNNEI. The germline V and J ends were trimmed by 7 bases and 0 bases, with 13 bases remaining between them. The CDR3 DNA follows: TGTGCCAGCAACCCACTCGGGAATAGCAATCAGCCCCAGCATTTT. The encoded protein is CASNPLGNSNQPQHF.

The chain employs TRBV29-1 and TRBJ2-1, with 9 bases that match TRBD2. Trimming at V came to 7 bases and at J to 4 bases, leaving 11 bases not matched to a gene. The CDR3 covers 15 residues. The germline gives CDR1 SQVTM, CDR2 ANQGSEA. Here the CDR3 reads CSATAGTSRYNEQFF. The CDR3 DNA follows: TGCAGCGCAACAGCCGGGACTAGCCGATACAATGAGCAGTTCTTC.

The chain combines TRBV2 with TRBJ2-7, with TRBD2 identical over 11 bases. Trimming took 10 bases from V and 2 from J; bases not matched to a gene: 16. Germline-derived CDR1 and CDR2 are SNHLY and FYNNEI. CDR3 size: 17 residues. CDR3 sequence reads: CATRDRVLAGAPYEQYF. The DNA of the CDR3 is TGTGCCACCCGGGACAGGGTACTAGCGGGAGCTCCCTACGAGCAGTACTTC.

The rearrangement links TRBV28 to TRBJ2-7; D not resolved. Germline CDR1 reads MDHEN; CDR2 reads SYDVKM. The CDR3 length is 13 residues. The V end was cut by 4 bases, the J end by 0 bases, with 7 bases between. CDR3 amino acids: CASSSTNSYEQYF. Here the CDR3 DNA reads TGTGCCAGCAGTTCCACTAACTCCTACGAGCAGTACTTC.

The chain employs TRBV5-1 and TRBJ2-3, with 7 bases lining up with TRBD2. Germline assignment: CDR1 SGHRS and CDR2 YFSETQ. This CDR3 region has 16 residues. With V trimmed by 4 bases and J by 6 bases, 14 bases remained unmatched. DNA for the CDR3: TGCGCCAGCAGCCTGGGACTAAGTCGTTCGGTTGATACGCAGTATTTT. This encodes CASSLGLSRSVDTQYF.

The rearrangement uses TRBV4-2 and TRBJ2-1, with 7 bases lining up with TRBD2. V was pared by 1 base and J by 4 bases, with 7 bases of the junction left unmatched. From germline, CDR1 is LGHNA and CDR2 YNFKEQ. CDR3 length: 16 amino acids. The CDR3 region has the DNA TGTGCCAGCAGCCAAGTTGGCCTAGCGGAATACAATGAGCAGTTCTTC. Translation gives CASSQVGLAEYNEQFF.

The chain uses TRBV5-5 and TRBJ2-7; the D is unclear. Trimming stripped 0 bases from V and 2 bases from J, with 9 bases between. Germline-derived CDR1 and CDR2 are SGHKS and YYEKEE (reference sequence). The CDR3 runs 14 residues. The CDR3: CASSLASSAYEQYF. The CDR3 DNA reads TGTGCCAGCAGCTTGGCCTCGTCCGCCTACGAGCAGTACTTC.

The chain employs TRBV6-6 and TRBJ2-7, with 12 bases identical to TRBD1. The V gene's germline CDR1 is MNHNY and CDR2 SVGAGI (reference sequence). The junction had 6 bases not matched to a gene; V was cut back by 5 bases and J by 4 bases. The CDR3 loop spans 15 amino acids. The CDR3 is CASSAGTGGRYEQYF. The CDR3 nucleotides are TGTGCCAGCAGTGCCGGGACAGGGGGCCGGTACGAGCAGTACTTC.